This T cell receptor (beta chain) originates from a study of radiation and T cells in renal cell carcinoma (dated by TCRdb to 2019 to 2021). Background on the whole study: Samples came from a clinical trial, in which primary renal cell carcinomas received 15 Gy stereotactic body radiation therapy followed by nephrectomy 4 weeks later. A total of 53 samples underwent TCR beta sequencing, made up of roughly 26 tumors and approximately 27 peripheral blood samples. A total of about 4 million unique CDR3 nucleotide sequences, encoding 2,500,000 or so unique CDR3 amino acid sequences, were found across all 55 or so samples.

Trimming takes 0 bases from V and 2 bases from J, and the germline ends sit 11 bases apart. There are 15 amino acids in the CDR3, from cysteine to phenylalanine inclusive. Here the CDR3 DNA is all that survives: 45 bases in frame from base 1. Reading the germline V gene gives CDR1 MNHEY and CDR2 SVGAGI. Here is what the overall study found, with its caveats: Because pretreatment tumor biopsies were not available, the baseline intratumoral presence of clonotypes could not be determined. In blood, the top tumor clonotypes increased between baseline and 2 weeks post-radiation and then shrank by 4 weeks, which suggests that tumor-resident clones expanded only transiently. Blood repertoire dynamics were not followed beyond 4 weeks after treatment. Because the trial had a single-armed design, the trial could not examine how radiation dose or scheduling affected the TCR repertoire.

The immunoSEQ kit was used, according to the manufacturer's recommendations, to generate TCR beta libraries from genomic DNA. To prepare the libraries, a first multiplex PCR with proprietary primers was run, followed by a second PCR that added unique barcodes, and a bead cleanup was done after each round. Each sample batch included a kit-provided positive control reaction and a negative control reaction. The final libraries were assessed on an Agilent 4200 TapeStation D1000 ScreenTape, pooled by volume, and quantified by qPCR. Sequencing was performed on an Illumina NextSeq500 with a MidOutput 150-cycle cartridge, and 156 Read1 and 15 Index1 cycles were run with kit custom primers. The pooled library was loaded at around 1.1 pM with a 20% PhiX control spike-in. In the authors' own workflow: The vendor-processed data were analyzed in R, and a clonotype was defined as all T cells that share the same CDR3 nucleotide sequence. For clone abundance analyses, frequencies were normalized to the 10,000 most abundant clones in each sample. Public T cell clones, averaging fewer than five per sample, were removed before analysis. Tumor-enriched and baseline blood-enriched clonotypes were defined by at least a 32-fold difference in abundance between compartments. A beta-binomial differential abundance model was used to identify clonotypes that expanded or contracted between blood time points. Tumor-blood repertoire similarity was measured with the Baroni-Urbani and Buser coefficient, and group comparisons used two-tailed Wilcoxon tests in R. TCRdb re-hosts the immuneACCESS table, in-frame sequences only. Its copies lack some clones; in the studies checked, an unresolved V gene accounts for under half of them, and the cause for the rest is not known. V, J and clone size are taken as reported in that table, and D and trimming were inferred from the DNA itself. The sample table records 100,000 or so clones; 75% to 90% of these occur just once. Jointly, the top ten make up approximately 8% of the sample.

In regard to this clone: What antigen it recognizes has not been identified. The record has no base qualities; no much larger clone is one base away.

What the time point label conveys for this sample: baseline pretreatment blood. The treatment or condition label here, explained by the study, means: 15 Gy SBRT to primary tumor, nephrectomy 4 weeks later. To follow tumor-enriched clonotypes, peripheral blood was collected serially from radiation-treated patients at baseline and again at 2 weeks and 4 weeks after SBRT. Renal cell carcinoma with clear cell pathology was present in all patients. Genomic DNA for TCR sequencing was prepared using the QIAamp DNA Blood Mini Kit (Qiagen). The analyses included only samples that passed all quality control checks.

Recombination linked TRBV6-5 to TRBJ2-7, with the D segment possibly TRBD1 or TRBD2, each aligning over 5 bases. The specimen was blood, collected from a patient whose treatment included radiotherapy and nephrectomy. The clonotype was recovered from a man over 45 with renal cell carcinoma. The CDR3 here reads CASSYSVQGAYEQYF. The nucleotides are TGTGCCAGCAGTTACTCGGTTCAGGGAGCCTACGAGCAGTACTTC.